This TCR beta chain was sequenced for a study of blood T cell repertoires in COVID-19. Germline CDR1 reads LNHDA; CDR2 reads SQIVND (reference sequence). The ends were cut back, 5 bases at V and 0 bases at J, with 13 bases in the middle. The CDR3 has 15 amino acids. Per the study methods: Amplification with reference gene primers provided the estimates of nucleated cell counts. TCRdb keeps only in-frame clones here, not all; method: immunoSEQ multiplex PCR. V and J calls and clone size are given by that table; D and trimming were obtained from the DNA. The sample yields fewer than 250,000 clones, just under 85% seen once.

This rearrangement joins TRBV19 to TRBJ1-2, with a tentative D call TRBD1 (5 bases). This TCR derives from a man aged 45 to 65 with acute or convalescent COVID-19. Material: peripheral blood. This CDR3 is CASSSGDRSNYGYTF. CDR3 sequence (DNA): TGTGCCAGTAGTTCAGGTGACAGATCTAACTATGGCTACACCTTC. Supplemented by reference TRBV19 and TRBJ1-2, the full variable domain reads DGGITQSPKYLFRKEGQNVTLSCEQNLNHDAMYWYRQDPGQGLRLIYYSQIVNDFQKGDIAEGYSVSREKKESFPLTVTSAQKNPTAFYLCASSSGDRSNYGYTFGSGTRLTVV.